This TCR beta chain is from a study of blood T cell repertoires in COVID-19. Study-level information: Samples came from the United States, Italy and Spain, spanning acute and convalescent COVID-19.

Original handling: Reference gene primer amplification gave estimated nucleated cell counts. The assay was immunoSEQ multiplex PCR, and TCRdb's table has in-frame clones only and misses some. V and J calls plus clone size are reproduced from that table; the DNA served to infer D and trimming. The sample consists of approximately 250,000 clones, about 87% of them appearing once. Individuals aged about 18 to 100 years were recruited from approximately 24 US areas. The CDR3 runs to 15 residues. V shed 3 bases, J shed 4 bases, and the junction held 4 bases outside the gene matches. CDR1 and CDR2 from the germline V gene are LNHDA and SQIVND (reference sequence).

The rearrangement uses TRBV19 and TRBJ2-1; 9 nucleotides line up with TRBD2. Material: PBMCs or T cells enriched from blood (not recorded which). This TCR came from a middle-aged woman with acute COVID-19. The CDR3 region is CASSIGGGAYNEQFF. DNA of the CDR3: TGTGCCAGTAGTATTGGCGGGGGGGCGTACAATGAGCAGTTCTTC. Full variable domain (rest looked up from reference TRBV19 and TRBJ2-1): DGGITQSPKYLFRKEGQNVTLSCEQNLNHDAMYWYRQDPGQGLRLIYYSQIVNDFQKGDIAEGYSVSREKKESFPLTVTSAQKNPTAFYLCASSIGGGAYNEQFFGPGTRLTVL.